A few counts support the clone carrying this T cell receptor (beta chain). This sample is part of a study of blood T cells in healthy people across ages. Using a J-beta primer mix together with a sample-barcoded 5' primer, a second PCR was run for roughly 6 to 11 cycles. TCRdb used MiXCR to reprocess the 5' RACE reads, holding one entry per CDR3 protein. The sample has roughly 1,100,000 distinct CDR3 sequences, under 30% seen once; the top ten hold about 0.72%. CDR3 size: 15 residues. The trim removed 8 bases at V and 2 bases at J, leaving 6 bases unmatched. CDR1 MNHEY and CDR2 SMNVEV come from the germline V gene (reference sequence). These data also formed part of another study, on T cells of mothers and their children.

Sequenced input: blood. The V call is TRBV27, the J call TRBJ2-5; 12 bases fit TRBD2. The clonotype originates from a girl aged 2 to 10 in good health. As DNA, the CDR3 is TGTGCCAGCTGTCCGGGGACTAGCGGGCAAGAGACCCAGTACTTC. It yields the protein CASCPGTSGQETQYF.